The clone carrying this TCR beta chain was observed once. The antigen remains undetermined. Trimming stripped 1 base from V and 6 bases from J, with 4 bases between. The CDR3 is 13 amino acids. Germline V lookup: CDR1 SGHVS, CDR2 FNYEAQ. The sample comes from a study of CD8+CD57+ T cells in acquired aplastic anemia. Study in general: Recorded DNA amounts for sorted CD4+ and CD8+ cells had an average of approximately 3.2 ug. Study-level findings and limits: Between patients and controls, approximately 29 CD8+ CDR3 sequences were found in common.

Genomic DNA, the template, was used for profiling of the TCR beta VDJ and CDR3. TCRdb fed the reads into MiXCR, producing one record per CDR3 protein. The profile covers some 200,000 distinct CDR3 sequences, with under 65% appearing a single time and 29% taken by the ten largest. Sequencing was carried out using sorted CD4+, CD8+, or CD8+CD57+ T cells (not recorded which) from PBMCs. The source is a human donor in good health. The V and J genes are TRBV7-6 and TRBJ1-6; the D is unclear. The CDR3 sequence: CASSLELNSPLHF. The DNA of the CDR3 is TGTGCCAGCAGCTTAGAGCTTAATTCACCCCTCCACTTT.